Shown below are 21 T cell receptor beta chains from a single sample sequenced in a study of T-cell memory formation after mild COVID-19. MiXCR was run by TCRdb on the 5' RACE reads, yielding one entry per CDR3 protein. This table holds 400,000 to 450,000 distinct CDR3 sequences, roughly 17% found once. Specimen: PBMCs or a T cell subset sorted from them (not recorded which). The receptors stem from a man aged 18 to 29 who had mild COVID-19 (a few samples of this study predate the infection). Cell type and time point are not known.

This clonotype was seen a few times. The CDR3 DNA follows: TGTGCCAGCAGTTTAATCGCTAGCGGGGGGTGGCGGAATACGCAGTATTTT. As protein: CASSLIASGGWRNTQYF. The V call is TRBV12-3 or TRBV12-4, the J call TRBJ2-3, with 11 nucleotides matching TRBD2. Trimming removed 2 bases from V and 7 bases from J; junction bases left unmatched: 11. The CDR3 consists of 17 residues.

The chain is built from TRBV7-9 and TRBJ2-3; 10 nucleotides line up with TRBD2. The trim removed 8 bases at V and 0 bases at J, leaving 11 bases unmatched. CDR3 length equals 17 residues. Germline loops: CDR1 SEHNR, CDR2 FQNEAQ (reference sequence). CDR3: CASVSRTTSGSTDTQYF. The CDR3 DNA sequence: TGTGCCAGCGTCTCCCGGACGACTAGCGGGAGCACAGATACGCAGTATTTT.

This chain uses TRBV7-3 with TRBJ2-3, with a tentative D call TRBD2 (7 bases). CDR3 length: 13 residues. Germline V gene data show CDR1 as SGHTA and CDR2 as FQGTGA. V was shortened by 5 bases and J by 4 bases, with 10 bases between the two germline ends. CDR3 protein: CASSGGGPDTQYF. CDR3 nucleotide sequence: TGTGCCAGCAGCGGGGGGGGCCCAGATACGCAGTATTTT.

This clonotype has more than one count but fewer than ten. The V and J genes are TRBV19 and TRBJ1-5; D gene uncertain. Germline V lookup: CDR1 LNHDA, CDR2 SQIVND (reference sequence). The CDR3 covers 11 residues. Trimming took off 9 bases at V and 4 bases at J, with 7 bases between the two ends. CDR3 amino acids: CARRWNQPQHF. DNA of the CDR3: TGTGCCAGAAGATGGAATCAGCCCCAGCATTTT.

This clonotype has more than one count but fewer than ten. The chain is built from TRBV7-3 and TRBJ2-3, with 10 bases lining up with TRBD2. The germline CDR1 and CDR2 sequences are SGHTA and FQGTGA. The trim removed 5 bases at V and 4 bases at J, leaving 9 bases unmatched. The CDR3 runs 16 residues. CDR3 bases: TGTGCCAGCAGCGCTACTAGCGGGGTCAGGGCAGATACGCAGTATTTT. Its translation: CASSATSGVRADTQYF.

In this sample, this clonotype turned up a few times. The chain carries TRBV10-3 and TRBJ2-7; D unclear. This CDR3 comprises 13 residues. CDR1 is ENHRY, CDR2 SYGVKD, per germline. V was cut by 2 bases and J by 1 base, with 6 bases left in between. The CDR3 DNA is TGTGCCATCAGTGAGGGAATGTCCTACGAGCAGTACGTC. Its translation: CAISEGMSYEQYV.

This chain connects TRBV21-1 to TRBJ2-3. TRBV21-1 is given as a pseudogene. The CDR3 is 12 amino acids. CDR3: CASSNETDTQYF. DNA of the CDR3: TGTGCCAGCAGCAACGAGACTGATACGCAGTATTTT.

This chain joins TRBV14 and TRBJ2-2, with a weak D call TRBD2 (5 bases). Trimming left V 3 bases short and J 2 bases short, with 7 bases between. Per the germline V gene, CDR1 is SGHDN and CDR2 is FVKESK. The CDR3 has 14 amino acids. The CDR3 here is CASSHWTNTGELFF. Here the CDR3 DNA reads TGTGCCAGCAGCCATTGGACTAACACCGGGGAGCTGTTTTTT.

This clonotype has at least ten counts. The CDR3 is CASSLGYEQYV. CDR3 coding DNA: TGTGCCAGCAGTTTAGGGTACGAGCAGTACGTC. The J gene is TRBJ2-7, the V gene TRBV12-3 or TRBV12-4; D unclear. The CDR3 length is 11 residues. V was trimmed by 1 base and J by 4 bases, leaving 2 bases between them.

The chain uses TRBV10-3 and TRBJ2-3; 10 bases match TRBD2. This CDR3 has 13 residues. The trim removed 10 bases at V and 6 bases at J, leaving 7 bases unmatched. The V gene's germline CDR1 is ENHRY and CDR2 SYGVKD. The CDR3 reads CATLAGGSDTQYF. The DNA for the CDR3 is TGTGCCACGTTAGCGGGAGGATCGGATACGCAGTATTTT.

The chain employs TRBV27 and TRBJ2-1; 9 bases match TRBD2. Unmatched junction bases numbered 11, after V lost 7 bases and J lost 4 bases. CDR3 length equals 16 residues. Germline CDR1 reads MNHEY; CDR2 reads SMNVEV (reference sequence). The CDR3, as DNA: TGTGCCAGCACCTCGTGGGGGCGGGGGGGATACAATGAGCAGTTCTTC. Protein sequence: CASTSWGRGGYNEQFF.

The chain carries TRBV4-2 and TRBJ2-5, with TRBD2 identical over 8 bases. The germline CDR1 and CDR2 sequences are LGHNA and YNFKEQ. With V trimmed by 1 base and J by 1 base, 5 bases remained unmatched. The CDR3 totals 16 residues. The CDR3 bases are TGTGCCAGCAGCCAAGGGGAGCGGGGGACCCAAGAGACCCAGTACTTC. It yields the protein CASSQGERGTQETQYF.

The genes are TRBV6-2 or TRBV6-3 and TRBJ2-3, with TRBD2 matching over 9 bases. The V gene's germline CDR1 is MNHEY and CDR2 SVGEGT. The CDR3 spans 15 residues. The ends lost 6 bases at V and 2 bases at J; junction bases unmatched: 6. The CDR3 DNA follows: TGTGCCAGCAGGGTAGCGGGGGCCTTCACAGATACGCAGTATTTT. Translated: CASRVAGAFTDTQYF.

This clonotype was observed a handful of times. The V call is TRBV11-2, the J call TRBJ2-1; D remains ambiguous. There are 15 residues in the CDR3. Germline V CDR1 and CDR2: SGHAT, FQNNGV. V was cut by 7 bases and J by 8 bases, with 21 bases left in between. CDR3 nucleotide sequence: TGTGCCAGCACCTCCCCGGCTAGGCTGGTTGATGAGCAGTTCTTC. This sequence encodes CASTSPARLVDEQFF.

The rearrangement links TRBV6-4 to TRBJ2-3; TRBD2 aligns across 7 bases. CDR1 and CDR2 from the germline V gene are MRHNA and SNTAGT. Trimming at V came to 8 bases and at J to 2 bases, leaving 4 bases not matched to a gene. The CDR3 sequence is 13 residues long. In nucleotides, the CDR3 is TGTGCCAGCTCGACTAGCCCCACAGATACGCAGTATTTT. Amino acids: CASSTSPTDTQYF.

This clonotype was counted many times. This rearrangement joins TRBV6-1 to TRBJ2-1; 9 positions match TRBD2. The CDR3 totals 15 residues. V lost 3 bases and J lost 8; bases outside the gene matches: 8. Germline loops: CDR1 MNHNS, CDR2 SASEGT. CDR3 residues: CASSESSGGPDEQFF. The CDR3 DNA reads as TGTGCCAGCAGTGAGAGTAGCGGGGGTCCGGATGAGCAGTTCTTC.

This clonotype showed up many times. J is TRBJ2-5 and V is TRBV18; no firm D call. The CDR3 loop spans 12 amino acids. V lost 7 bases, J lost 2 bases, and 8 bases lay in between. CDR1 and CDR2 (germline): KGHSH, LQKENI. CDR3 bases: TGTGCCAGCTGTGACTTTCAAGAGACCCAGTACTTC. Protein product: CASCDFQETQYF.

The chain has TRBV6-1 and TRBJ1-2; possibly TRBD1 for D (5 bases). CDR1 MNHNS and CDR2 SASEGT come from the germline V gene. The V gene lost 4 bases and the J gene lost 4 bases, with 16 bases spanning the gap. The CDR3 runs 15 residues. The DNA of the CDR3 is TGTGCCAGCAGTGCTCTCCGGGGGAACGGCTATGGCTACACCTTC. The encoded protein is CASSALRGNGYGYTF.

The rearrangement uses TRBV25-1 and TRBJ2-5; D is possibly TRBD1 or TRBD2 (5 bases each). The CDR3 length is 13 residues. Looked up from germline, CDR1 is MGHDK and CDR2 is SYGVNS. V lost 4 bases and J 5 bases, leaving 11 bases between the germline ends. This chain's CDR3 is CASSGGVGETQYF. CDR3 bases: TGTGCCAGCAGTGGAGGGGTTGGGGAGACCCAGTACTTC.

This clonotype has a handful of counts. The V call is TRBV5-1, the J call TRBJ1-2; tentatively, D is TRBD1 (6 bases). The CDR3 sequence is 14 residues long. CDR1 and CDR2 (germline): SGHRS, YFSETQ. V was pared by 4 bases and J by 2 bases, with 12 bases between. The CDR3 coding sequence is TGCGCCAGCAGCGTGGACAGCACAAACTATGGCTACACCTTC. Translation gives CASSVDSTNYGYTF.

The chain links TRBV7-2 to TRBJ2-3; 9 nucleotides agree with TRBD1. The ends lost 4 bases at V and 0 bases at J; junction bases unmatched: 5. Per germline, CDR1 SGHTA and CDR2 FQGNSA. The CDR3 extends over 16 amino acids. As DNA, the CDR3 is TGTGCCAGCAGCTCTTACAGGGGGCGCAGCACAGATACGCAGTATTTT. It yields the protein CASSSYRGRSTDTQYF.